A selection of T cell receptor beta chains follows, all from one sample in a study of blood T cell repertoires in COVID-19. Some clones are missing from TCRdb's copy, which holds only in-frame ones; the method was immunoSEQ multiplex PCR. The top ten clones hold around 2.9% of a sample with under 300,000 clones, 81% of them seen once. Sequences were obtained from peripheral blood. These receptors all stem from a woman aged 60-75 years with active or convalescent COVID-19. The CDR3 runs from the conserved cysteine through the conserved F or W. Fields, in order: D gene, J gene, V gene, CDR3 protein. A D gene is named only where the DNA matches it firmly.

d_gene: TRBD2
j_gene: TRBJ2-3
v_gene: TRBV7-9
CDR3aa: CASSPRGGDIDTQYF

d_gene: TRBD1
j_gene: TRBJ1-4
v_gene: TRBV10-3
CDR3aa: CAISATDRAREKLFF

d_gene: TRBD2
j_gene: TRBJ2-5
v_gene: TRBV6-2/TRBV6-3
CDR3aa: CASSYASGGASETQYF

d_gene: -
j_gene: TRBJ1-2
v_gene: TRBV28
CDR3aa: CASSLGQYYGYTF

d_gene: -
j_gene: TRBJ1-1
v_gene: TRBV2
CDR3aa: CASSVREMNTEAFF

d_gene: TRBD1
j_gene: TRBJ1-1
v_gene: TRBV7-9
CDR3aa: CASSPGAGGLNTEAFF

d_gene: -
j_gene: TRBJ2-7
v_gene: TRBV25-1
CDR3aa: CASGGSGPPYEQYF

d_gene: -
j_gene: TRBJ1-5
v_gene: TRBV28
CDR3aa: CASSSGTGPNSNQPQHF

d_gene: -
j_gene: TRBJ1-2
v_gene: TRBV2
CDR3aa: CASSERGSNYGYTF

d_gene: -
j_gene: TRBJ2-1
v_gene: TRBV6-5
CDR3aa: CASTQDWGYNEQFF